This passage covers 27 T cell receptor beta chains from one sample sequenced in a study of T-cell memory formation after mild COVID-19. TCRdb re-derived calls from the 5' RACE reads in MiXCR, one entry per CDR3 protein. The sample records approximately 340,000 distinct CDR3 sequences, approximately 13% being singletons. The source material was PBMCs or a T cell subset sorted from them (not recorded which). These receptors all come from a man aged 18-30 years who had mild COVID-19 (a few samples of this study predate the infection). Cell type and time point are not known.

The table lists this clonotype with many counts. The gene calls are TRBV12-3 or TRBV12-4 and TRBJ1-2; D possibly corresponds to TRBD1 (6 bases). CDR3 length: 14 amino acids. V lost 5 bases to trimming and J lost 8 bases, with 18 bases between them. The CDR3 DNA reads as TGTGCCAGCAGTCCGGGGGGTTCCGGGGGCGGCTACACCTTC. Translated, it gives CASSPGGSGGGYTF.

This clonotype was detected only a few times. The rearrangement joins TRBV11-2 to TRBJ2-3; no reliable D call. The CDR3 has 20 residues. Germline CDR1 and CDR2: SGHAT and FQNNGV. Trimming removed 0 bases from V and 3 bases from J, with 25 bases in between. CDR3 in amino acids: CASSLEFSYPPGMATDTQYF. The CDR3 DNA is TGTGCCAGCAGCTTAGAGTTCTCGTACCCCCCGGGCATGGCAACAGATACGCAGTATTTT.

The V gene is TRBV10-3, the J gene TRBJ2-4, with TRBD2 matching 7 bases. The CDR3 is 12 residues long. The V segment lost 10 bases and the J segment 1 base; nucleotides outside the gene matches: 1. From germline, CDR1 is ENHRY and CDR2 SYGVKD. CDR3 DNA: TGTGCCACCGGGGGGGCCAAAAACATTCAGTACTTC. Encoded protein: CATGGAKNIQYF.

V gene TRBV27 combines with J gene TRBJ1-1; D call uncertain. CDR1 and CDR2 from the germline V gene are MNHEY and SMNVEV (reference sequence). Trimming removed 1 base at V and 7 bases at J, with 10 bases between. The CDR3 is 13 amino acids. This CDR3 is CASSLWLGGEAFF. The CDR3 DNA is TGTGCCAGCAGTTTATGGCTCGGTGGTGAAGCTTTCTTT.

This clonotype was observed a few times. This rearrangement joins TRBV7-3 to TRBJ2-3; D may be TRBD2 (6 bases). Per the germline V gene, CDR1 is SGHTA and CDR2 is FQGTGA. The CDR3 runs to 15 residues. Trimming removed 5 bases from V and 2 bases from J, with 14 bases in between. The DNA for the CDR3 is TGTGCCAGCAGCCCCGGGACTTTCAACACAGATACGCAGTATTTT. This codes for CASSPGTFNTDTQYF.

CDR3 protein: CASSQHPIGAGELFF. The CDR3 DNA sequence: TGTGCCAGCAGCCAGCACCCGATAGGGGCCGGGGAGCTGTTTTTT. The V gene is TRBV7-2, the J gene TRBJ2-2, with a weak D call TRBD1 (5 bases). This CDR3 spans 15 amino acids. The germline V and J ends were trimmed by 5 bases and 6 bases, with 16 bases remaining between them. The germline V gene encodes CDR1 SGHTA and CDR2 FQGNSA.

This clonotype was detected many times. This chain uses TRBV7-9 with TRBJ2-1, with 8 positions matching TRBD1. CDR3 size: 13 residues. The germline CDR1 and CDR2 sequences are SEHNR and FQNEAQ (reference sequence). After removal of 3 bases from V and 12 bases from J, the junction contained 7 bases not matched to a gene. The CDR3 sequence is CASSFGTGGMQFF. The CDR3 region has the DNA TGTGCCAGCAGCTTTGGGACAGGAGGGATGCAGTTCTTC.

This clonotype was found a few times. The V and J genes are TRBV7-9 and TRBJ2-3, with TRBD2 matching 8 bases. The CDR3 has 15 amino acids. Trimming at V came to 5 bases and at J to 2 bases, leaving 6 bases not matched to a gene. In germline, CDR1 is SEHNR, CDR2 FQNEAQ (reference sequence). CDR3 residues: CASSGRGGYTDTQYF. The CDR3 DNA reads TGTGCCAGCAGCGGACGGGGGGGGTACACAGATACGCAGTATTTT. Drawing the rest from reference TRBV7-9 and TRBJ2-3, the complete variable domain is DTGVSQNPRHKITKRGQNVTFRCDPISEHNRLYWYRQTLGQGPEFLTYFQNEAQLEKSRLLSDRFSAERPKGSFSTLEIQRTEQGDSAMYLCASSGRGGYTDTQYFGPGTRLTVL.

The chain recombines TRBV6-2 or TRBV6-3 with TRBJ2-2; D is unresolved. The CDR3 runs 11 residues. Germline CDR1 and CDR2: MNHEY and SVGEGT. V lost 6 bases and J lost 7, with 6 bases in between. CDR3 coding DNA: TGTGCCAGCAGGATGAACGGGGAGCTGTTTTTT. The encoded protein is CASRMNGELFF.

The J gene is TRBJ2-1, the V gene TRBV5-1; weak D call: TRBD1 (6 bases). V was pared by 0 bases and J by 5 bases, with 12 bases between. This CDR3 spans 15 amino acids. The germline V gene has CDR1 SGHRS and CDR2 YFSETQ. CDR3 amino acids: CASSLVGDINNEQFF. The CDR3 coding sequence is TGCGCCAGCAGCTTGGTGGGGGACATAAACAATGAGCAGTTCTTC.

This clonotype turned up a few times. V is TRBV7-6 and J is TRBJ2-1; unclear D gene. V was clipped by 5 bases and J by 0 bases, with 14 bases between them. CDR1 is SGHVS and CDR2 is FNYEAQ in the germline V gene. The CDR3 is made up of 16 amino acids. CDR3 loop: CASSLDGPSSYNEQFF. The CDR3 nucleotides read TGTGCCAGCAGCCTCGACGGACCCAGCTCCTACAATGAGCAGTTCTTC. The variable domain in full, with the rest retrieved from reference TRBV7-6 and TRBJ2-1, is GAGVSQSPRYKVTKRGQDVALRCDPISGHVSLYWYRQALGQGPEFLTYFNYEAQQDKSGLPNDRFSAERPEGSISTLTIQRTEQRDSAMYRCASSLDGPSSYNEQFFGPGTRLTVL.

This sequence joins TRBV7-9 and TRBJ1-2, with 7 positions matching TRBD1. The CDR3 is made up of 13 amino acids. Germline V gives CDR1 SEHNR, CDR2 FQNEAQ (reference sequence). V lost 5 bases, J lost 6 bases, and 6 bases stayed unmatched. CDR3 nucleotides: TGTGCCAGCAGCACGACAGGGAACAATGGCTACACCTTC. Translating it yields CASSTTGNNGYTF.

The chain uses TRBV7-2 and TRBJ2-1; TRBD2 matches at 10 bases. Germline V gene data show CDR1 as SGHTA and CDR2 as FQGNSA. The CDR3 covers 14 residues. The ends lost 7 bases at V and 7 bases at J; junction bases unmatched: 7. CDR3 bases: TGTGCCAGCAACAGATTACTAGCGGGGAATGAGCAGTTCTTC. As protein: CASNRLLAGNEQFF.

The chain couples TRBV5-1 to TRBJ2-3; D unresolved. V gave up 2 bases and J gave up 6 bases, with 13 bases separating them. This CDR3 has 14 amino acids. CDR1 SGHRS and CDR2 YFSETQ come from the germline V gene. This chain's CDR3 is CASSFAPPRDTQYF. DNA of the CDR3: TGCGCCAGCAGCTTTGCCCCCCCCCGGGATACGCAGTATTTT.

This clonotype was observed many times. This chain joins TRBV6-5 and TRBJ1-3; no clear D. This CDR3 has 15 amino acids. With 6 bases removed from V and 0 bases from J, the gap between germline ends came to 12 bases. CDR1 and CDR2 from the germline V gene are MNHEY and SVGAGI. The CDR3 region has the DNA TGTGCCAGCAGGGGAGGCAGTATCTCTGGAAACACCATATATTTT. It specifies CASRGGSISGNTIYF.

This clonotype occurred a few times. This rearrangement joins TRBV20-1 to TRBJ2-3; 11 positions agree with TRBD1. The CDR3 totals 16 residues. Germline V gives CDR1 DFQATT, CDR2 SNEGSKA (reference sequence). With 3 bases clipped from V and 6 bases from J, the junction kept 11 bases outside the gene matches. The CDR3 loop reads CSARGRDRGFADTQYF. The CDR3 bases are TGCAGTGCTAGGGGCCGGGACAGGGGGTTCGCGGATACGCAGTATTTT.

In this sample, this clonotype turned up a few times. The rearrangement uses TRBV9 and TRBJ2-3; 7 nucleotides line up with TRBD2. CDR3 length equals 16 residues. Germline lookup yields CDR1 SGDLS and CDR2 YYNGEE. After removal of 0 bases from V and 2 bases from J, the junction contained 6 bases not matched to a gene. The CDR3 region is CASSVVSGTPTDTQYF. The CDR3 nucleotides are TGTGCCAGCAGCGTAGTAAGCGGGACCCCCACAGATACGCAGTATTTT.

The chain links TRBV6-6 to TRBJ1-3; a weak D match, TRBD1 (5 bases). The CDR3 consists of 15 residues. Trimming took 2 bases from V and 2 from J, leaving 10 bases between them. Germline CDR1 MNHNY, CDR2 SVGAGI (reference sequence). The CDR3 reads CASSYLLGAGNTIYF. CDR3 nucleotides: TGTGCCAGCAGTTACCTTCTAGGGGCTGGAAACACCATATATTTT.

This clonotype was observed many times. J is TRBJ2-5 and V is TRBV7-6; D possibly matches TRBD1 or TRBD2 (5 bases each). The V and J ends lost 5 bases and 0 bases respectively, with 13 bases between them. CDR1 is SGHVS, CDR2 FNYEAQ, per germline. This CDR3 is built from 15 residues. The CDR3 sequence: CASSAVRGHQETQYF. The CDR3 nucleotides are TGTGCCAGCAGCGCCGTGAGGGGACACCAAGAGACCCAGTACTTC.

There are many counts of this clonotype. The CDR3 here is CASSLGGGMMNEQFF. The CDR3 DNA is TGTGCCAGCAGCTTAGGGGGCGGCATGATGAATGAGCAGTTCTTC. The gene calls are TRBV7-9 and TRBJ2-1, with D possibly TRBD1 on 5 matching bases. This CDR3 comprises 15 residues. Germline-derived CDR1 and CDR2 are SEHNR and FQNEAQ (reference sequence). V was pared by 1 base and J by 7 bases, with 14 bases between.

This clonotype was detected a few times. This chain uses TRBV19 with TRBJ2-1; D ambiguous. Germline V gene data show CDR1 as LNHDA and CDR2 as SQIVND (reference sequence). This CDR3 has 14 residues. V shed 3 bases and J shed 0 bases, with 6 bases lying between them. CDR3 amino acids: CASSIGNSYNEQFF. The CDR3 nucleotides are TGTGCCAGTAGTATCGGCAACTCCTACAATGAGCAGTTCTTC.

The chain carries TRBV29-1 and TRBJ1-2, with D possibly TRBD1 on 5 matching bases. Trimming took 4 bases from V and 0 from J, leaving 9 bases between them. The CDR3 length is 13 residues. CDR1 is SQVTM and CDR2 is ANQGSEA in the germline V gene. CDR3 DNA sequence: TGCAGCGTTGGGGACGGTGCTAACTATGGCTACACCTTC. It specifies CSVGDGANYGYTF. Variable domain in full (rest from reference TRBV29-1 and TRBJ1-2): SAVISQKPSRDICQRGTSLTIQCQVDSQVTMMFWYRQQPGQSLTLIATANQGSEATYESGFVIDKFPISRPNLTFSTLTVSNMSPEDSSIYLCSVGDGANYGYTFGSGTRLTVV.

The chain uses TRBV10-3 and TRBJ2-3, with 12 positions matching TRBD2. The ends lost 4 bases at V and 5 bases at J; junction bases unmatched: 7. The CDR3 loop spans 16 amino acids. The V gene's germline CDR1 is ENHRY and CDR2 SYGVKD. This CDR3 is CAISGPSGGAEDTQYF. CDR3 nucleotide sequence: TGTGCCATCAGTGGCCCTAGCGGGGGGGCCGAAGATACGCAGTATTTT.

This clonotype was seen more than once but under ten times. The chain joins TRBV6-6 to TRBJ2-7; 13 nucleotides align to TRBD2. V lost 6 bases to trimming and J lost 5 bases; unmatched junction nucleotides: 7. The CDR3 length is 15 residues. The germline gives CDR1 MNHNY, CDR2 SVGAGI (reference sequence). CDR3 sequence reads: CASSLTSGGAHEQYV. DNA for the CDR3: TGTGCCAGCAGCCTTACTAGCGGGGGGGCCCACGAGCAGTACGTC.

This clonotype has at least ten counts. The genes are TRBV7-9 and TRBJ2-3; 7 bases fit TRBD1. Germline V gene lookup returns CDR1 SEHNR and CDR2 FQNEAQ (reference sequence). This CDR3 contains 15 residues. The J segment lost 2 bases and the V segment lost 3 bases, leaving 5 bases of the junction unmatched. This chain's CDR3 is CASSFSGQATDTQYF. As DNA, the CDR3 is TGTGCCAGCAGCTTTTCTGGACAGGCCACAGATACGCAGTATTTT.

This clonotype was seen ten or more times. The chain recombines TRBV7-8 with TRBJ2-1, with TRBD2 identical over 9 bases. The CDR3 runs to 21 residues. Germline CDR1 is SGHVS and CDR2 is FQNEAQ. The V segment lost 1 base and the J segment 0 bases; nucleotides outside the gene matches: 16. The CDR3 protein is CASSLVFRISGGSSSYNEQFF. The CDR3 DNA reads TGTGCCAGCAGCTTAGTGTTCAGGATTAGCGGGGGTTCGAGCTCCTACAATGAGCAGTTCTTC. The variable domain in full, with the rest retrieved from reference TRBV7-8 and TRBJ2-1, is GAGVSQSPRYKVAKRGQDVALRCDPISGHVSLFWYQQALGQGPEFLTYFQNEAQLDKSGLPSDRFFAERPEGSVSTLKIQRTQQEDSAVYLCASSLVFRISGGSSSYNEQFFGPGTRLTVL.

V usage is TRBV12-3 or TRBV12-4 and J usage is TRBJ2-3; D is uncertain. V was trimmed by 4 bases and J by 6 bases, leaving 14 bases between them. The CDR3 runs 14 residues. The CDR3 reads CASSSPPHRDTQYF. As DNA, the CDR3 is TGTGCCAGCAGTTCCCCCCCGCATCGCGATACGCAGTATTTT.